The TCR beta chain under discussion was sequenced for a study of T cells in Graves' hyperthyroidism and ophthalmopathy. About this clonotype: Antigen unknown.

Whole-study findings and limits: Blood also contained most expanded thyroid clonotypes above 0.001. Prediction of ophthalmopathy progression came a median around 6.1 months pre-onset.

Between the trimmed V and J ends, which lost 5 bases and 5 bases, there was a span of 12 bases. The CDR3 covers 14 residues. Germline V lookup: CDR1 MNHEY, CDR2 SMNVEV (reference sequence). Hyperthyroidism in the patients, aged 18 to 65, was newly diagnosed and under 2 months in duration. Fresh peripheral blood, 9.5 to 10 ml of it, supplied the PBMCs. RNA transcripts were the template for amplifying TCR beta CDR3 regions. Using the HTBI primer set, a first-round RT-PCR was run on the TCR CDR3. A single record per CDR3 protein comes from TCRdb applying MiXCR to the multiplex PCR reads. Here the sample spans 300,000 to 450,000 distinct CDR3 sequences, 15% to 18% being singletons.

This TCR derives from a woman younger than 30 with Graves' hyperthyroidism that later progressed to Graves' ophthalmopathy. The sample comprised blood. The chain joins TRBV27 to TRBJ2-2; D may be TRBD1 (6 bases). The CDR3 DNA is TGTGCCAGCAGTCCTCGGACAGAGACCGGGGAGCTGTTTTTT. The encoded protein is CASSPRTETGELFF.